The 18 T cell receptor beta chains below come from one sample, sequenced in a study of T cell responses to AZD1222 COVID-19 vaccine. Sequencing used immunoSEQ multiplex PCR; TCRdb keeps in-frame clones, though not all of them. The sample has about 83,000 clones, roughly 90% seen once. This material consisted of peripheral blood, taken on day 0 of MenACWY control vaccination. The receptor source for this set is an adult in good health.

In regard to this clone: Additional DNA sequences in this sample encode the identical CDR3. This CDR3 reads CASTPGGTGELFF. CDR3 coding DNA: TGCGCCAGCACTCCGGGGGGCACCGGGGAGCTGTTTTTT. The chain uses TRBV10-1 and TRBJ2-2; 7 positions agree with TRBD2. Germline V CDR1 and CDR2: WNHNN, SYGVQD (reference sequence). CDR3 size: 13 residues. V trimming: 7 bases; J trimming: 4 bases; junction bases outside the gene matches: 3.

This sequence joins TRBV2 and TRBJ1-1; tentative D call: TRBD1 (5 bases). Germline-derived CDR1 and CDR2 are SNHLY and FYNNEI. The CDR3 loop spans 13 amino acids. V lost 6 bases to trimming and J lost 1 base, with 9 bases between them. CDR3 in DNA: TGTGCCAGCAGGGCTCAGGGGAACACTGAAGCTTTCTTT. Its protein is CASRAQGNTEAFF.

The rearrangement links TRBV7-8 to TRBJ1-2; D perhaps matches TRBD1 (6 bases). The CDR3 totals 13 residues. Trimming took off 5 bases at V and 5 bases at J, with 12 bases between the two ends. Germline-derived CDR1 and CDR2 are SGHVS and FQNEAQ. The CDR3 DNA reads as TGTGCCAGCAGCGATGGACAGCCTTATGGCTACACCTTC. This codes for CASSDGQPYGYTF. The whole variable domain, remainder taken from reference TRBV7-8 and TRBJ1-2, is GAGVSQSPRYKVAKRGQDVALRCDPISGHVSLFWYQQALGQGPEFLTYFQNEAQLDKSGLPSDRFFAERPEGSVSTLKIQRTQQEDSAVYLCASSDGQPYGYTFGSGTRLTVV.

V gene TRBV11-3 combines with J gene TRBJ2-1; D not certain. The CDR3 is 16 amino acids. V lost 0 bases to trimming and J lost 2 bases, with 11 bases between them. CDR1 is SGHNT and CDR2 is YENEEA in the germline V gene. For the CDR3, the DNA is TGTGCCAGCAGCTTAGATTCCGGCCTCCCCTACAATGAGCAGTTCTTC. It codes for CASSLDSGLPYNEQFF.

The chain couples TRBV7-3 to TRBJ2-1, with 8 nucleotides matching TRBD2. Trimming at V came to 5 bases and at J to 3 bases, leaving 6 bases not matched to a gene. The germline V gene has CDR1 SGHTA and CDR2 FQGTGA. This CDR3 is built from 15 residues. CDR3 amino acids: CASSLSGTSYNEQFF. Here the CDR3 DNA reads TGTGCCAGCAGCCTGTCCGGGACTAGCTACAATGAGCAGTTCTTC.

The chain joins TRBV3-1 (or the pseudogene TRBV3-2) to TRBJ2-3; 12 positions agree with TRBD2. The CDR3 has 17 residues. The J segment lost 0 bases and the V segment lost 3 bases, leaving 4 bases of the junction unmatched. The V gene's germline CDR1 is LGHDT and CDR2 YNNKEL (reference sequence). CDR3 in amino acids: CASSHLLAGGSTDTQYF. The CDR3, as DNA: TGTGCCAGCAGCCACCTCCTAGCGGGAGGGAGCACAGATACGCAGTATTTT.

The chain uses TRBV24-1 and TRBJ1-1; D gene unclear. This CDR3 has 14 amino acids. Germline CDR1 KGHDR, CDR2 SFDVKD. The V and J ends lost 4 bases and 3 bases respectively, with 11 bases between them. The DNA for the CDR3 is TGTGCCACCAGTGACACAAGCGGAGACACTGAAGCTTTCTTT. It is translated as CATSDTSGDTEAFF.

In DNA, the CDR3 is TGTGCCAGTAGTATCTGGGGGTTCAATCAGCCCCAGCATTTT. This sequence encodes CASSIWGFNQPQHF. The V and J genes are TRBV19 and TRBJ1-5; a possible D gene is TRBD1 (5 bases). CDR3 length: 14 amino acids. Germline V lookup: CDR1 LNHDA, CDR2 SQIVND (reference sequence). V was pared by 3 bases and J by 3 bases, with 9 bases between.

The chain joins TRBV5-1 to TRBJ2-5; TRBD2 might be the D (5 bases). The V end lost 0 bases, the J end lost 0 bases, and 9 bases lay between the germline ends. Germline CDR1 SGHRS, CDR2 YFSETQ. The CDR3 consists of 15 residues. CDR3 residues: CASSLDGEYQETQYF. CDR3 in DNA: TGCGCCAGCAGCTTGGATGGGGAGTACCAAGAGACCCAGTACTTC.

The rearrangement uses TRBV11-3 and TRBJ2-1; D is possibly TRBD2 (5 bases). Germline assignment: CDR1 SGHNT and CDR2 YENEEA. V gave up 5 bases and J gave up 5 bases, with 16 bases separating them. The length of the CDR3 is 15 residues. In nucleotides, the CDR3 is TGTGCCAGCAGCAGAGGCGGAGGAACGGACAATGAGCAGTTCTTC. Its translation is CASSRGGGTDNEQFF.

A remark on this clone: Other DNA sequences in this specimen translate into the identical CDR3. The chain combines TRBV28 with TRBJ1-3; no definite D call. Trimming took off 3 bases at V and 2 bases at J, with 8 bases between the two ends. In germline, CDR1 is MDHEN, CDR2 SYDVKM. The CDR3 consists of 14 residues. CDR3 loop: CASSLVGPGNTIYF. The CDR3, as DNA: TGTGCCAGCAGTTTGGTGGGTCCTGGAAACACCATATATTTT.

The CDR3 DNA reads TGCGCCAGCAGCTTGGGTGGACAGGCGTACAATGAGCAGTTCTTC. Protein: CASSLGGQAYNEQFF. V usage is TRBV5-1 and J usage is TRBJ2-1; the match to TRBD1 covers 7 bases. V dropped 0 bases and J dropped 4; count of bases not matched to a gene: 4. The germline gives CDR1 SGHRS, CDR2 YFSETQ. The CDR3 runs to 15 residues.

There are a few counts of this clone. For the CDR3, the DNA is TGTGCCAGCAGCTTAGATTCCGCTCCCACCATATATTTT. Amino acid sequence: CASSLDSAPTIYF. This chain uses TRBV7-2 with TRBJ1-3; D gene unclear. This CDR3 spans 13 amino acids. V lost 1 base and J lost 9, with 10 bases in between. Germline CDR1 is SGHTA and CDR2 is FQGNSA.

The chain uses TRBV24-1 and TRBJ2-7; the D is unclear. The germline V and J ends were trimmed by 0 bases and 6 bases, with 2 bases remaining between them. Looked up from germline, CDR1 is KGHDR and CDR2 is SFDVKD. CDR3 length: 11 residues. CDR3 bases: TGTGCCACCAGTGATTTGTTCGAGCAGTACTTC. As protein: CATSDLFEQYF.

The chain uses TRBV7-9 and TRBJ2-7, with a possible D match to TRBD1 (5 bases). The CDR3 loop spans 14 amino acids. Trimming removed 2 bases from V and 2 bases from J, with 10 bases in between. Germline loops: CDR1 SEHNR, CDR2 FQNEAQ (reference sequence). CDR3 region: CASSLNRLPYEQYF. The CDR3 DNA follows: TGTGCCAGCAGCTTAAACAGGCTCCCCTACGAGCAGTACTTC.

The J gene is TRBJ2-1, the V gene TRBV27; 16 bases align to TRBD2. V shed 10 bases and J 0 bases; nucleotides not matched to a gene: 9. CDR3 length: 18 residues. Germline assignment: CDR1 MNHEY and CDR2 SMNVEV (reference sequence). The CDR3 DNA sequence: TGTGCCACTAAGTCGGGACTAGCGGGAGGGTACTCCTACAATGAGCAGTTCTTC. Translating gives CATKSGLAGGYSYNEQFF.

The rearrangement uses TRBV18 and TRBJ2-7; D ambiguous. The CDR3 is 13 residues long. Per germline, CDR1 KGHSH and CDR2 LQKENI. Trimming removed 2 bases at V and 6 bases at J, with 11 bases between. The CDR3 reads CASSPRKTGEQYF. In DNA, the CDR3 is TGTGCCAGCTCACCAAGGAAGACGGGCGAGCAGTACTTC.

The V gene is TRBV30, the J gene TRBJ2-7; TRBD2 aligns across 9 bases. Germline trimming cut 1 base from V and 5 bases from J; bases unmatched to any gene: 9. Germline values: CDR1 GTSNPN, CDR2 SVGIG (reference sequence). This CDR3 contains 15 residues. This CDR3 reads CAWSDGLAGTDEQYF. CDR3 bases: TGTGCCTGGAGTGATGGGCTAGCGGGAACCGACGAGCAGTACTTC.